A single sample is the source of the 30 T cell receptor beta chains below, sequenced in a study of PD-1 blockade in mismatch repair-deficient tumors (dated by TCRdb to the late 2010s). The receptor library was made with the immunoSEQ multiplex PCR assay. This is the immuneACCESS table as TCRdb keeps it, with only in-frame sequences that have V and J called. A part of the clones is gone; compared with another copy, unresolved V genes explain less than half, and the rest is unexplained. The sample table records roughly 120,000 clones; about nine tenths of these occur just once. The ten largest clones capture 12% of the sample. Material: peripheral blood, obtained roughly 70 weeks after starting pembrolizumab. These receptors were collected from an adult with mismatch repair-deficient cancer.

V and J are TRBV5-1 and TRBJ2-1, with 11 bases identical to TRBD2. CDR1 is SGHRS and CDR2 is YFSETQ in the germline V gene. This CDR3 spans 15 amino acids. V shed 0 bases, J shed 7 bases, and the junction held 3 bases outside the gene matches. CDR3 nucleotides: TGCGCCAGCAGCTTGGGCGGGACTAGCGGAAATGAGCAGTTCTTC. It specifies CASSLGGTSGNEQFF.

This clone is medium-sized in the sample. The J gene is TRBJ2-6, the V gene TRBV6-4, with 7 bases lining up with TRBD1. The V and J ends lost 2 bases and 3 bases, in that order; junction bases with no gene match: 4. Germline V gene lookup returns CDR1 MRHNA and CDR2 SNTAGT. The CDR3 has 16 residues. This chain's CDR3 is CASSDETGSGANVLTF. CDR3 in DNA: TGTGCCAGCAGTGACGAGACAGGGAGTGGGGCCAACGTCCTGACTTTC.

The rearrangement uses TRBV7-9 and TRBJ1-5; TRBD1 agrees at 7 bases. The CDR3 sequence is 13 residues long. Per germline, CDR1 SEHNR and CDR2 FQNEAQ (reference sequence). Trimming took 5 bases from V and 6 from J; bases not matched to a gene: 4. The CDR3 DNA sequence: TGTGCCAGCAGCAACGACAGGGTTCAGCCCCAGCATTTT. Translating gives CASSNDRVQPQHF.

This clone was picked up a small number of times. V and J are TRBV5-4 and TRBJ2-7; 9 bases fit TRBD1. Germline V gives CDR1 SGHNT, CDR2 YYREEE (reference sequence). V was pared by 4 bases and J by 5 bases, with 1 base of the junction left unmatched. The CDR3 consists of 12 residues. For the CDR3, the DNA is TGTGCCAGCAGCCGGACAGGGGACGAGCAGTACTTC. Translated: CASSRTGDEQYF.

The chain recombines TRBV15 with TRBJ2-1; D perhaps matches TRBD2 (5 bases). V was pared by 5 bases and J by 9 bases, with 11 bases between. CDR1 and CDR2 (germline): LNHNV, YYDKDF (reference sequence). CDR3 length: 12 amino acids. The CDR3 reads CATSGLASEQFF. CDR3 DNA: TGTGCCACCAGCGGGCTAGCCAGTGAGCAGTTCTTC.

The rearrangement uses TRBV6-5 and TRBJ2-2; no firm D call. CDR3 length: 12 amino acids. CDR1 is MNHEY, CDR2 SVGAGI, per germline. The ends were cut back, 5 bases at V and 7 bases at J, with 8 bases in the middle. CDR3 sequence (DNA): TGTGCCAGCAGTACGAATCACGGGGAGCTGTTTTTT. Protein sequence: CASSTNHGELFF.

This chain links TRBV19 with TRBJ2-3; possibly TRBD1 or TRBD2 for D (5 bases each). V gave up 4 bases and J gave up 2 bases, with 7 bases separating them. CDR3 length: 13 amino acids. The V gene's germline CDR1 is LNHDA and CDR2 SQIVND (reference sequence). The CDR3 loop is CASSTGLTDTQYF. The CDR3 DNA is TGTGCCAGTAGTACGGGGCTCACAGATACGCAGTATTTT. Full variable domain (outside the CDR3, taken from reference TRBV19 and TRBJ2-3): DGGITQSPKYLFRKEGQNVTLSCEQNLNHDAMYWYRQDPGQGLRLIYYSQIVNDFQKGDIAEGYSVSREKKESFPLTVTSAQKNPTAFYLCASSTGLTDTQYFGPGTRLTVL.

The chain joins TRBV28 to TRBJ1-2; 8 bases map to TRBD1. Looked up from germline, CDR1 is MDHEN and CDR2 is SYDVKM. The CDR3 totals 15 residues. Losses at the gene ends were 1 base for V and 3 bases for J; bases not matched to a gene: 4. The CDR3 spells CASSLYPGGHYGYTF. CDR3 coding DNA: TGTGCCAGCAGTTTATATCCAGGGGGCCACTATGGCTACACCTTC.

This chain uses TRBV7-9 with TRBJ1-3; D is unresolved. The CDR3 has 17 residues. Trimming cost V 5 bases and J 1 base, with 18 bases left between them. Germline-derived CDR1 and CDR2 are SEHNR and FQNEAQ (reference sequence). Written as DNA, the CDR3 is TGTGCCAGCAGCGCGCGACACTTATTAGAGTCTGGAAACACCATATATTTT. This translates into CASSARHLLESGNTIYF.

The chain is built from TRBV10-3 and TRBJ2-5; D not certain. Trimming took 6 bases from V and 0 from J, leaving 11 bases between them. The germline V gene has CDR1 ENHRY and CDR2 SYGVKD. This CDR3 has 14 amino acids. The CDR3 nucleotides read TGTGCCATCAGCCGGTTGAGGAACCAAGAGACCCAGTACTTC. Translation gives CAISRLRNQETQYF.

The chain employs TRBV4-1 and TRBJ2-7, with D perhaps TRBD1 (5 bases). The V gene lost 4 bases and the J gene lost 3 bases, with 19 bases spanning the gap. Per germline, CDR1 MGHRA and CDR2 YSYEKL. The CDR3 loop spans 16 amino acids. The CDR3 DNA is TGCGCCAGCAGCCGAAGTGAAGGGGAAATTGACTACGAGCAGTACTTC. As protein: CASSRSEGEIDYEQYF.

This clone came up once. The rearrangement joins TRBV25-1 to TRBJ2-3, with 7 bases fitting TRBD2. The CDR3 runs to 15 residues. The V gene end was trimmed by 1 base and the J gene end by 3 bases; junction bases not matched to a gene: 4. Germline CDR1 and CDR2: MGHDK and SYGVNS. As DNA, the CDR3 is TGTGCCAGCAGTGAATTCGGCGGGAGTACAGATACGCAGTATTTT. It yields the protein CASSEFGGSTDTQYF. Full variable domain (rest looked up from reference TRBV25-1 and TRBJ2-3): EADIYQTPRYLVIGTGKKITLECSQTMGHDKMYWYQQDPGMELHLIHYSYGVNSTEKGDLSSESTVSRIRTEHFPLTLESARPSHTSQYLCASSEFGGSTDTQYFGPGTRLTVL.

The chain uses TRBV28 and TRBJ1-5; 7 positions agree with TRBD1. CDR3 length equals 16 residues. Germline-derived CDR1 and CDR2 are MDHEN and SYDVKM. Germline trimming cut 6 bases from V and 2 bases from J; bases unmatched to any gene: 10. The chain's CDR3 is CASRKDRVSGNQPQHF. Here the CDR3 DNA reads TGTGCCAGCAGAAAAGACAGGGTATCGGGCAATCAGCCCCAGCATTTT.

This rearrangement joins TRBV21-1 to TRBJ2-7; the table's D call TRBD1 went unverified against the DNA. TRBV21-1 is marked as a pseudogene. The length of the CDR3 is 14 residues. The CDR3 region is CASSTTHSSYEQYF. In DNA, the CDR3 is TGTGCCAGCAGCACGACACATAGCTCCTACGAGCAGTACTTC.

V is TRBV10-2 and J is TRBJ2-4, with TRBD1 identical over 10 bases. The CDR3 extends over 15 amino acids. V was pared by 5 bases and J by 8 bases, with 9 bases of the junction left unmatched. Germline lookup yields CDR1 WSHSY and CDR2 SAAADI. This CDR3 reads CASSRTGGRVDIQYF. CDR3 DNA sequence: TGCGCCAGCAGTCGGACAGGGGGAAGGGTAGACATTCAGTACTTC.

This clone came up a few times. The chain couples TRBV10-3 to TRBJ2-5; maybe TRBD1 (5 bases). Germline values: CDR1 ENHRY, CDR2 SYGVKD. The germline V and J ends were trimmed by 4 bases and 2 bases, with 5 bases remaining between them. CDR3 length equals 12 residues. The CDR3, as DNA: TGTGCCATCAGTGGACAGCAAGAGACCCAGTACTTC. Encoded protein: CAISGQQETQYF.

This clone is a singleton in its sample. The rearrangement links TRBV6-5 to TRBJ2-1; D might be TRBD1 (5 bases). Germline V gene data show CDR1 as MNHEY and CDR2 as SVGAGI. There are 16 residues in the CDR3. V gave up 2 bases and J gave up 1 base, with 12 bases separating them. The CDR3 is CASSYGAGGSYNEQFF. DNA of the CDR3: TGTGCCAGCAGTTACGGGGCCGGCGGATCCTACAATGAGCAGTTCTTC.

The gene calls are TRBV11-1 and TRBJ2-5; 11 bases match TRBD1. Germline loops: CDR1 SGHAT, CDR2 FQDESV (reference sequence). The CDR3 is 15 residues long. V lost 4 bases and J lost 5; bases outside the gene matches: 6. The chain's CDR3 is CASSSDRGPGETQYF. The CDR3 DNA reads as TGTGCCAGCAGCTCGGACAGGGGGCCCGGGGAGACCCAGTACTTC.

The table lists this clone with a count of one. This sequence joins TRBV13 and TRBJ2-1; the match to TRBD2 covers 14 bases. J was trimmed by 8 bases and V by 3 bases; bases with no gene match: 12. Germline CDR1 reads PRHDT; CDR2 reads FYEKMQ (reference sequence). CDR3 length: 18 residues. The CDR3 here is CASSFLTSGRALFDEQFF. The CDR3 nucleotides read TGTGCCAGCAGCTTCCTGACTAGCGGGAGGGCCTTATTCGATGAGCAGTTCTTC.

This clone was detected many times. The chain recombines TRBV6-4 with TRBJ2-3; 12 nucleotides align to TRBD1. The length of the CDR3 is 16 residues. V gave up 0 bases and J gave up 4 bases; unmatched junction bases: 2. The germline V gene has CDR1 MRHNA and CDR2 SNTAGT. In DNA form, the CDR3 reads TGTGCCAGCAGTGACTCCGGGACAGGGGGCGCAGATACGCAGTATTTT. The encoded protein is CASSDSGTGGADTQYF.

The chain employs TRBV18 and TRBJ1-5; 9 positions match TRBD1. V shed 3 bases and J 1 base; nucleotides not matched to a gene: 1. This CDR3 has 15 amino acids. Germline assignment: CDR1 KGHSH and CDR2 LQKENI. The CDR3 region has the DNA TGTGCCAGCTCACCGACAGGGGGGAGCAATCAGCCCCAGCATTTT. This codes for CASSPTGGSNQPQHF.

The CDR3 sequence is CASSFLLAGSQETQYF. Written as DNA, the CDR3 is TGTGCCAGCAGCTTCTTACTAGCGGGGTCCCAAGAGACCCAGTACTTC. The gene calls are TRBV7-6 and TRBJ2-5, with 10 bases aligning to TRBD2. The CDR3 loop spans 16 amino acids. V shed 3 bases and J 1 base; nucleotides not matched to a gene: 5. Germline V CDR1 and CDR2: SGHVS, FNYEAQ.

V and J are TRBV19 and TRBJ2-2; D unresolved. CDR1 and CDR2 (germline): LNHDA, SQIVND (reference sequence). This CDR3 spans 12 amino acids. The V and J ends lost 1 base and 6 bases respectively, with 3 bases between them. This chain's CDR3 is CASSIAPGELFF. The DNA for the CDR3 is TGTGCCAGTAGTATAGCTCCCGGGGAGCTGTTTTTT.

This chain connects TRBV13 to TRBJ1-4, with no clear D. The CDR3 sequence is 14 residues long. The germline V and J ends were trimmed by 2 bases and 3 bases, with 7 bases remaining between them. Germline V gene data show CDR1 as PRHDT and CDR2 as FYEKMQ (reference sequence). The CDR3: CASSLRQPNEKLFF. The CDR3 DNA is TGTGCCAGCAGCTTAAGGCAGCCTAATGAAAAACTGTTTTTT.

The chain combines TRBV7-8 with TRBJ2-5; unclear D gene. The germline V gene encodes CDR1 SGHVS and CDR2 FQNEAQ. V gave up 0 bases and J gave up 2 bases, with 7 bases separating them. The CDR3 is 14 residues long. The CDR3 nucleotides read TGTGCCAGCAGCTTAGCGTGGATTCAAGAGACCCAGTACTTC. Its translation: CASSLAWIQETQYF.

The chain is built from TRBV5-1 and TRBJ1-3; possibly TRBD1 for D (6 bases). Germline CDR1 is SGHRS and CDR2 is YFSETQ. The CDR3 covers 15 residues. Trimming took 4 bases from V and 0 from J, leaving 11 bases between them. The CDR3 loop reads CASSTQGPSGNTIYF. In nucleotides, the CDR3 is TGCGCCAGCAGCACCCAGGGGCCCTCTGGAAACACCATATATTTT.

V is TRBV5-6 and J is TRBJ2-7; D is possibly TRBD1 (5 bases). V lost 0 bases and J 3 bases, leaving 10 bases between the germline ends. Germline loops: CDR1 SGHDT, CDR2 YYEEEE. The CDR3 consists of 14 residues. CDR3 coding DNA: TGTGCCAGCAGCTTGGACTTGACAGTCTACGAGCAGTACTTC. This gives the protein CASSLDLTVYEQYF.

J is TRBJ1-2 and V is TRBV5-1, with D possibly TRBD1 on 6 matching bases. The germline V gene has CDR1 SGHRS and CDR2 YFSETQ. CDR3 size: 13 residues. With 0 bases removed from V and 6 bases from J, the gap between germline ends came to 9 bases. The CDR3 sequence is CASSLDRANGYTF. The CDR3 nucleotides are TGCGCCAGCAGCTTGGACAGGGCTAATGGCTACACCTTC.

The V call is TRBV12-1, the J call TRBJ2-7. TRBV12-1 counts as a pseudogene. This CDR3 region has 8 residues. This CDR3 is CEAYEQYF. In DNA form, the CDR3 reads TGTGAAGCCTACGAGCAGTACTTC.

This clone was recorded once. This chain uses TRBV9 with TRBJ1-5; 7 nucleotides line up with TRBD1. This CDR3 is 15 amino acids long. From germline, CDR1 is SGDLS and CDR2 YYNGEE. V lost 4 bases and J lost 5; bases outside the gene matches: 9. The CDR3 sequence: CASSMGTEPYQPQHF. The CDR3 DNA reads TGTGCCAGCAGCATGGGGACAGAGCCTTATCAGCCCCAGCATTTT.